One and the same sample provided the 29 T cell receptor beta chains below, sequenced in a study of cytotoxic CD8 clonotypes in ibrutinib-treated CLL. Profiled with immunoSEQ multiplex PCR; TCRdb holds only in-frame clones, not every one. The sample contains around 150,000 clones, 81% of which appear only once. This specimen consisted of PBMCs, obtained after 12 months of ibrutinib treatment. Receptors originate from a human donor with chronic lymphocytic leukemia.

The chain joins TRBV6-5 to TRBJ2-2; 8 nucleotides agree with TRBD1. The CDR3 has 14 amino acids. Germline V gene lookup returns CDR1 MNHEY and CDR2 SVGAGI. Trimming took 6 bases from V and 5 from J; bases not matched to a gene: 5. The CDR3 DNA reads as TGTGCCAGCAGCCGGGACAGGCCTACCGGGGAGCTGTTTTTT. It is translated as CASSRDRPTGELFF.

This chain links TRBV19 with TRBJ2-7; possibly TRBD2 for D (6 bases). The CDR3 is made up of 15 amino acids. V was clipped by 1 base and J by 0 bases, with 10 bases between them. Germline CDR1 and CDR2: LNHDA and SQIVND (reference sequence). The CDR3 sequence is CASSIVSGSSYEQYF. CDR3 nucleotide sequence: TGTGCCAGTAGTATAGTGAGCGGGTCCTCCTACGAGCAGTACTTC.

J is TRBJ2-4 and V is TRBV9; 12 nucleotides match TRBD2. Trimming cost V 0 bases and J 1 base; bases outside gene matches: 8. CDR3 size: 19 residues. Germline CDR1 and CDR2: SGDLS and YYNGEE. In nucleotides, the CDR3 is TGTGCCAGCAGCGTAGGGCTAGCGGGGGGGCTCGGGGCCAAAAACATTCAGTACTTC. Its protein product is CASSVGLAGGLGAKNIQYF.

The chain couples TRBV10-3 to TRBJ2-1, with 7 positions matching TRBD1. V was pared by 6 bases and J by 7 bases, with 9 bases of the junction left unmatched. This CDR3 comprises 14 residues. In germline, CDR1 is ENHRY, CDR2 SYGVKD. The CDR3: CAIRGERTGNEQFF. DNA of the CDR3: TGTGCCATCAGGGGGGAACGGACAGGAAATGAGCAGTTCTTC.

The chain couples TRBV5-8 to TRBJ1-1; perhaps TRBD1 as D (5 bases). The CDR3 totals 17 residues. The V end was cut by 5 bases, the J end by 0 bases, with 20 bases between. CDR1 and CDR2 from the germline V gene are SGHTS and YDEGEE. The chain's CDR3 is CASRLKWGGSLNTEAFF. In nucleotides, the CDR3 is TGTGCCAGCAGGCTGAAGTGGGGGGGTTCACTGAACACTGAAGCTTTCTTT.

Regarding this clone: An end of the junction differs from the germline gene, which may be a read error. The genes are TRBV30 and TRBJ2-3; TRBD1 matches 12 bases. The CDR3 contains 13 residues. Germline V CDR1 and CDR2: GTSNPN, SVGIG (reference sequence). CDR3 sequence: CAWNPGQGALGSF. DNA for the CDR3: TGTGCCTGGAATCCGGGACAGGGGGCTCTCGGGAGTTTT.

The CDR3: CASSPGTSGRSEQYF. CDR3 in DNA: TGCGCCAGCAGCCCAGGGACTAGCGGGAGAAGCGAGCAGTACTTC. The V gene is TRBV5-1, the J gene TRBJ2-7; 14 bases match TRBD2. CDR3 length: 15 residues. CDR1 and CDR2 from the germline V gene are SGHRS and YFSETQ. With 4 bases clipped from V and 6 bases from J, the junction kept 6 bases outside the gene matches.

This chain links TRBV7-2 with TRBJ2-7, with D possibly matching TRBD1 (5 bases). The CDR3 contains 13 residues. V lost 2 bases and J lost 7, with 12 bases in between. Germline V gene sequence: CDR1 SGHTA, CDR2 FQGNSA. The CDR3 is CASSLHRKGEQYF. In DNA, the CDR3 is TGTGCCAGCAGCTTACACAGAAAGGGGGAGCAGTACTTC.

The chain couples TRBV27 to TRBJ1-2, with D possibly matching TRBD1 (5 bases). CDR1 and CDR2 from the germline V gene are MNHEY and SMNVEV (reference sequence). The CDR3 has 12 residues. Deletions cut 8 bases from V and 5 bases from J, with 12 bases between. Written as DNA, the CDR3 is TGTGCCAGCGCGAAGTCAGGGTATGGCTACACCTTC. Residues: CASAKSGYGYTF.

This clone has a handful of counts. This sequence joins TRBV2 and TRBJ2-5, with D possibly TRBD1 on 5 matching bases. CDR3 size: 15 residues. Trimming removed 0 bases from V and 4 bases from J, with 12 bases in between. Germline lookup yields CDR1 SNHLY and CDR2 FYNNEI. The CDR3 reads CASSEANQGLETQYF. The CDR3 DNA reads TGTGCCAGCAGTGAAGCGAACCAGGGCCTAGAGACCCAGTACTTC.

This clone has a single count. The chain employs TRBV19 and TRBJ2-1, with TRBD2 matching 11 bases. Germline V CDR1 and CDR2: LNHDA, SQIVND (reference sequence). The CDR3 is made up of 17 amino acids. The V segment lost 6 bases and the J segment 4 bases; nucleotides outside the gene matches: 11. CDR3 residues: CASSLGGTSGKYNEQFF. In DNA form, the CDR3 reads TGTGCCAGTAGCCTGGGCGGGACTAGCGGAAAATACAATGAGCAGTTCTTC.

The rearrangement links TRBV12-5 to TRBJ2-5; 14 nucleotides align to TRBD2. Germline assignment: CDR1 LGHNT and CDR2 FRNRAP. The CDR3 has 15 amino acids. Trimming removed 1 base from V and 5 bases from J; junction bases left unmatched: 0. CDR3 bases: TGTGCTAGTGGTTTGGGACTAGCGGGAGGGGAGACCCAGTACTTC. It is translated as CASGLGLAGGETQYF.

DNA of the CDR3: TGCGCCAGCAGCCGACTAGCGGGGGGGACAGATACGCAGTATTTT. Amino acids: CASSRLAGGTDTQYF. This sequence joins TRBV10-2 and TRBJ2-3, with 14 nucleotides matching TRBD2. The junction had 2 bases not matched to a gene; V was cut back by 6 bases and J by 3 bases. Germline CDR1 is WSHSY and CDR2 is SAAADI. This CDR3 is 15 amino acids long.

The genes are TRBV11-2 and TRBJ2-2; TRBD2 aligns across 8 bases. Trimming removed 3 bases from V and 4 bases from J; junction bases left unmatched: 10. The CDR3 is made up of 17 amino acids. From germline, CDR1 is SGHAT and CDR2 FQNNGV. CDR3 residues: CASSLTSGSPSTGELFF. The CDR3, as DNA: TGTGCCAGCAGCTTGACAAGCGGGAGCCCCAGCACCGGGGAGCTGTTTTTT.

The chain employs TRBV6-5 and TRBJ2-1; D call uncertain. V was clipped by 0 bases and J by 4 bases, with 4 bases between them. Germline CDR1 and CDR2: MNHEY and SVGAGI. CDR3 length: 13 amino acids. CDR3 loop: CASSYSSYNEQFF. The DNA for the CDR3 is TGTGCCAGCAGTTACTCATCATACAATGAGCAGTTCTTC.

This clone was found once. The rearrangement joins TRBV6-1 to TRBJ2-5; a weak D match, TRBD2 (5 bases). Germline V gives CDR1 MNHNS, CDR2 SASEGT. Trimming shortened V by 0 bases and J by 2 bases, and 13 bases separated the two germline ends. The CDR3 is made up of 16 amino acids. The CDR3 loop reads CASSEARASGQETQYF. The CDR3 DNA reads TGTGCCAGCAGTGAAGCGCGGGCGTCGGGGCAAGAGACCCAGTACTTC.

The chain uses TRBV28 and TRBJ1-2; D is undetermined. Germline V CDR1 and CDR2: MDHEN, SYDVKM. Trimming removed 6 bases from V and 4 bases from J, with 15 bases in between. The CDR3 spans 14 residues. The CDR3 spells CASREGGRSYGYTF. CDR3 in DNA: TGTGCCAGCAGGGAGGGTGGGCGGAGCTATGGCTACACCTTC.

The genes are TRBV18 and TRBJ1-2, with TRBD1 matching 7 bases. V gave up 4 bases and J gave up 4 bases; unmatched junction bases: 6. Per the germline V gene, CDR1 is KGHSH and CDR2 is LQKENI. CDR3 length equals 14 residues. CDR3 region: CASSLEGQRYGYTF. The CDR3 DNA is TGTGCCAGCTCACTTGAGGGACAGCGCTATGGCTACACCTTC.

This chain connects TRBV10-3 to TRBJ2-3; TRBD2 might be the D (5 bases). V was clipped by 6 bases and J by 5 bases, with 9 bases between them. The CDR3 sequence is 12 residues long. Germline V gene lookup returns CDR1 ENHRY and CDR2 SYGVKD. DNA for the CDR3: TGTGCCATCAGCCGGGGTCTAGATACGCAGTATTTT. Translated, it gives CAISRGLDTQYF.

A single count supports this clone. The chain couples TRBV7-2 to TRBJ2-1; TRBD2 matches 9 bases. The V gene's germline CDR1 is SGHTA and CDR2 FQGNSA. The CDR3 loop spans 17 amino acids. V lost 0 bases and J lost 2; bases outside the gene matches: 5. CDR3 sequence (DNA): TGTGCCAGCAGCTTAGCGCTGCGGGGGGGCGCCTACAATGAGCAGTTCTTC. Translating gives CASSLALRGGAYNEQFF.

This rearrangement joins TRBV19 to TRBJ2-7; D is perhaps TRBD1 (6 bases). V dropped 9 bases and J dropped 7 bases, with 22 bases sitting between them. The CDR3 loop spans 14 amino acids. Germline lookup yields CDR1 LNHDA and CDR2 SQIVND (reference sequence). CDR3 sequence (DNA): TGTGCCAGCGATTCAGGGGTCTCCAAGGGGGAGCAGTACTTC. It yields the protein CASDSGVSKGEQYF.

The gene calls are TRBV28 and TRBJ1-1, with D unresolved. CDR3 length: 13 amino acids. The V end was cut by 7 bases, the J end by 0 bases, with 9 bases between. Per germline, CDR1 MDHEN and CDR2 SYDVKM. The CDR3 nucleotides read TGTGCCAGCAATTCAGAGATGAACACTGAAGCTTTCTTT. Its translation: CASNSEMNTEAFF.

This chain uses TRBV7-3 with TRBJ1-1; tentative D call: TRBD1 (6 bases). This CDR3 contains 14 residues. V lost 5 bases to trimming and J lost 4 bases, with 14 bases between them. The germline CDR1 and CDR2 sequences are SGHTA and FQGTGA. The CDR3 loop reads CASSPQQGSTEAFF. In DNA, the CDR3 is TGTGCCAGCAGCCCTCAACAGGGCTCCACTGAAGCTTTCTTT.

Note on this clone: Because the CDR3 is missing its conserved closing phenylalanine or tryptophan, this is likely a read error. The limits of the CDR3 on the DNA are not certain, so only TCRdb's listed CDR3 is given. The chain couples TRBV21-1 to TRBJ1-2; TRBD1 reflects the table's D call only, with no check against the DNA. TRBV21-1 is a pseudogene. The CDR3 is 9 amino acids long, termini counted. The CDR3 protein is CASSKSTGL.

The chain joins TRBV6-4 to TRBJ1-3; 8 bases are shared with TRBD1. The germline V gene encodes CDR1 MRHNA and CDR2 SNTAGT. The junction had 4 bases not matched to a gene; V was cut back by 0 bases and J by 0 bases. This CDR3 is 17 amino acids long. As DNA, the CDR3 is TGTGCCAGCAGTGACTCGGGACAGGCTCGCTCTGGAAACACCATATATTTT. This translates into CASSDSGQARSGNTIYF.

The genes are TRBV5-4 and TRBJ1-1; maybe TRBD1 (5 bases). Germline V lookup: CDR1 SGHNT, CDR2 YYREEE (reference sequence). The CDR3 extends over 15 amino acids. V lost 1 base and J 4 bases, leaving 14 bases between the germline ends. This CDR3 reads CASSLLPGGTTEAFF. The CDR3 DNA is TGTGCCAGCAGCTTGTTACCAGGCGGGACCACTGAAGCTTTCTTT. Full variable domain (remainder filled in from reference TRBV5-4 and TRBJ1-1): ETGVTQSPTHLIKTRGQQVTLRCSSQSGHNTVSWYQQALGQGPQFIFQYYREEENGRGNFPPRFSGLQFPNYSSELNVNALELDDSALYLCASSLLPGGTTEAFFGQGTRLTVV.

This chain links TRBV19 with TRBJ2-1; TRBD2 matches 12 bases. Trimming at V came to 5 bases and at J to 1 base, leaving 9 bases not matched to a gene. In germline, CDR1 is LNHDA, CDR2 SQIVND (reference sequence). The CDR3 covers 18 residues. This chain's CDR3 is CASSWASGGAASYNEQFF. DNA of the CDR3: TGTGCCAGTAGTTGGGCTAGCGGGGGGGCCGCATCCTACAATGAGCAGTTCTTC.

The rearrangement links TRBV4-3 to TRBJ2-2; possibly TRBD1 for D (6 bases). Germline V gene lookup returns CDR1 LGHNA and CDR2 YSLEER. The V and J ends lost 0 bases and 5 bases respectively, with 10 bases between them. This CDR3 is built from 15 residues. CDR3 bases: TGCGCCAGCAGCCAAGATTCCCAGGGGACCGGGGAGCTGTTTTTT. As protein: CASSQDSQGTGELFF.

J is TRBJ2-7 and V is TRBV7-2; D gene ambiguous. Germline lookup yields CDR1 SGHTA and CDR2 FQGNSA. CDR3 size: 13 residues. V was cut by 2 bases and J by 5 bases, with 10 bases left in between. Written as DNA, the CDR3 is TGTGCCAGCAGCTTACGACCGACGCACGAGCAGTACTTC. Its translation: CASSLRPTHEQYF.